This T cell receptor beta chain derives from a study of T cells in localized non-small cell lung cancer. Study-wide results and caveats: T cell clonality was highest in uninvolved adjacent lung, above tumor. Increased T cell density in blood showed an association with longer overall survival. Since sequencing was restricted to only one region of the tumor, intratumor heterogeneity remains a possibility.

Assay: immunoSEQ multiplex PCR; the TCRdb copy retains only in-frame clones and omits some. This sample has roughly 34,000 clones, with around four fifths found just once. This CDR3 region has 13 residues. Looked up from germline, CDR1 is SGHNT and CDR2 is YYREEE (reference sequence). V lost 4 bases and J lost 3, with 11 bases in between. This clone was picked up a small number of times. Its antigen is unknown. The receptor's source is a male donor older than 55 with stage II squamous cell lung carcinoma. Sequencing was performed on peripheral blood, taken before any cancer treatment. The genes are TRBV5-4 and TRBJ2-7; D possibly matches TRBD1 or TRBD2 (5 bases each). CDR3 nucleotide sequence: TGTGCCAGCAGCCGGGACGGGATCTACGAGCAGTACTTC. Translated, it gives CASSRDGIYEQYF.